The rows below give T cell receptor beta chains drawn from one sample of a study of T cell changes during pregnancy in multiple sclerosis. Sequencing was performed with immunoSEQ multiplex PCR; in TCRdb, only in-frame clones are kept and a portion is missing. The sample lists tens of thousands of clones; around 92% were seen once. Specimen: peripheral blood, collected in the first trimester of pregnancy. Source of these receptors: a female donor with multiple sclerosis, enrolled in a pregnancy study. Both conserved end residues are part of each CDR3. D genes are given only for firm matches. Clone size is given for some rows only: seen once, a few or many times, or a class if the clone is expanded.

NA	14	NA	TRBV28	TRBJ1-4	TGTGCCAGCAGTTCCGGGACAACTAATGAAAAACTGTTTTTT	CASSSGTTNEKLFF
NA	16	TRBD1	TRBV5-1	TRBJ2-2	TGCGCCAGCAGCTCGCTAGGGGGCTGGAGCACCGGGGAGCTGTTTTTT	CASSSLGGWSTGELFF
NA	14	NA	TRBV2	TRBJ1-1	TGTGCCAGCAAATCCCAGGGAATTGGCACTGAAGCTTTCTTT	CASKSQGIGTEAFF
NA	14	NA	TRBV6-1	TRBJ2-7	TGTGCCAGCAGGTTTATCGGAGAGTCCTACGAGCAGTACTTC	CASRFIGESYEQYF
NA	15	NA	TRBV21-1	TRBJ1-5	TGTGCCAGCAGCACACAGGGTAATAGCAATCAGCCCCAGCATTTT	CASSTQGNSNQPQHF
NA	14	NA	TRBV6-1	TRBJ2-5	TGTGCCAGCAGCGCCCTGACAGGCAAAGAGACCCAGTACTTC	CASSALTGKETQYF
NA	15	TRBD2	TRBV4-1	TRBJ2-3	TGCGCCAGCAGCTGGGAGGGAGTGTCCACAGATACGCAGTATTTT	CASSWEGVSTDTQYF
NA	16	NA	TRBV5-4	TRBJ2-1	TGTGCCAGCAGCCCTGAGGGACTGACACCTGCCAGTGAGCAGTTCTTC	CASSPEGLTPASEQFF
NA	15	NA	TRBV19	TRBJ2-4	TGTGCCAGTAGTAATCATGCGGGAGCCAAAAACATTCAGTACTTC	CASSNHAGAKNIQYF
NA	17	NA	TRBV28	TRBJ1-5	TGTGCCAGCAGTCCCCCGGCGGGGGGGCAATACAATCAGCCCCAGCATTTT	CASSPPAGGQYNQPQHF
NA	16	NA	TRBV5-1	TRBJ2-1	TGCGCCAGCAGCTGGCAGGGGACTACCTCCTACAATGAGCAGTTCTTC	CASSWQGTTSYNEQFF
NA	14	NA	TRBV10-3	TRBJ2-7	TGTGCCATCAGTTCCGACGGGAGCTCCTACGAGCAGTACTTC	CAISSDGSSYEQYF
NA	14	TRBD1	TRBV19	TRBJ1-2	TGTGCCAGTAATGCGAGGGGGCTTAACTATGGCTACACCTTC	CASNARGLNYGYTF
NA	17	TRBD2	TRBV11-2	TRBJ2-7	TGTGCCAGCAGCAAGGGACTAGCGGGAGCCCTATCCTACGAGCAGTACTTC	CASSKGLAGALSYEQYF
once	13	TRBD1	TRBV28	TRBJ2-1	TGTGCCAGCAGTGGGACAGGGGTGATAGAGCAGTTCTTC	CASSGTGVIEQFF
NA	14	NA	TRBV5-1	TRBJ1-5	TGCGCCAGCAGCCTCTCCGGAGGCAATCAGCCCCAGCATTTT	CASSLSGGNQPQHF
NA	17	TRBD2	TRBV7-9	TRBJ2-1	TGTGCCAGCAGCCCGCGGGGAGGACTAGCGGGAGTAAATGAGCAGTTCTTC	CASSPRGGLAGVNEQFF
NA	15	TRBD1	TRBV27	TRBJ1-4	TGTGCCAGCAGTCCCCCGGGACAGGAGATTGAAAAACTGTTTTTT	CASSPPGQEIEKLFF
NA	14	NA	TRBV27	TRBJ2-7	TGTGCCAGCAGTTTGAAGCCCACCGCCTACGAGCAGTACTTC	CASSLKPTAYEQYF
NA	13	TRBD1	TRBV6-1	TRBJ2-3	TGTGCCAGCAGGACAGGGGGCTTCGATACGCAGTATTTT	CASRTGGFDTQYF
NA	14	NA	TRBV19	TRBJ2-2	TGTGCCAGTTGTCCCAGGTCCGAAACCGGGGAGCTGTTTTTT	CASCPRSETGELFF
NA	16	TRBD2	TRBV7-9	TRBJ2-3	TGTGCCAGCAGCGCGCGACTAGCGGGGGTCACAGATACGCAGTATTTT	CASSARLAGVTDTQYF
NA	16	NA	TRBV6-4	TRBJ2-5	TGTGCCCGCCTGGCGGTTAGGAGCCTCGGGTCGGAGACCCAGTACTTC	CARLAVRSLGSETQYF
NA	15	NA	TRBV25-1	TRBJ2-7	TGTGCCAGCAGTGAAAGATCAGGGGCGGTCTACGAGCAGTACTTC	CASSERSGAVYEQYF
NA	14	NA	TRBV6-5	TRBJ1-5	TGTGCCAGCAGTTACGAGGGTAGCAATCAGCCCCAGCATTTT	CASSYEGSNQPQHF
NA	15	TRBD1	TRBV6-1	TRBJ1-3	TGTGCCAGCAGTGCCGAACAGGGGCGAGGAAACACCATATATTTT	CASSAEQGRGNTIYF
NA	14	NA	TRBV10-2	TRBJ1-1	TGCGCCAGCAGTGAGTCCGGGGGTTGGACTGAAGCTTTCTTT	CASSESGGWTEAFF
NA	14	NA	TRBV11-2	TRBJ1-1	TGTGCCAGCAGCTTTAAACAGATGAACACTGAAGCTTTCTTT	CASSFKQMNTEAFF
NA	14	NA	TRBV30	TRBJ2-4	TGTGCCTGGATGAGCGGCCTAGCCAAAAACATTCAGTACTTC	CAWMSGLAKNIQYF
NA	17	TRBD2	TRBV13	TRBJ2-7	TGTGCCAGCAGCTCCGGGCATACTAGCGGGGGGTCCTACGAGCAGTACTTC	CASSSGHTSGGSYEQYF
NA	13	NA	TRBV18	TRBJ1-1	TGTGCCAGCTCCCTGGGCGGGGACACTGAAGCTTTCTTT	CASSLGGDTEAFF